The 17 T cell receptor beta chains reported below all come from one sample, sequenced in a study of regulatory T cells in long-lasting Graves disease. To make TCR beta libraries, researchers used iRepertoire HTBI primers and Arm-PCR of CDR3 regions. TCRdb itself ran the multiplex PCR reads through MiXCR, one entry per CDR3 protein. The sample contains around 460,000 distinct CDR3 sequences, around a fifth of which appear only once. Time point: persistent/refractory GD, antithyroid drugs over 5 years with positive TRAb. The TCR library used RNA extracted from PBMCs. The sample was peripheral blood mononuclear cells (PBMCs), taken when the disease was refractory, from a patient treated with antithyroid drugs. The source is a female donor with Graves disease.

This clonotype was counted between two and nine times. J is TRBJ2-5 and V is TRBV6-5; 14 positions agree with TRBD2. The CDR3 contains 16 residues. In germline, CDR1 is MNHEY, CDR2 SVGAGI. V lost 0 bases and J lost 4; bases outside the gene matches: 1. CDR3: CASSYSGLAGGETQYF. The CDR3 DNA sequence: TGTGCCAGCAGTTACTCCGGACTAGCGGGAGGAGAGACCCAGTACTTC.

This clonotype was observed many times. This chain uses TRBV28 with TRBJ2-5, with D possibly being TRBD1 (6 bases). CDR1 and CDR2 (germline): MDHEN, SYDVKM. Trimming removed 8 bases from V and 8 bases from J, with 24 bases in between. CDR3 length: 15 amino acids. CDR3 bases: TGTGCCAGCTCCCACCGGGACACGCGATTAAGAACCCAGTACTTC. This codes for CASSHRDTRLRTQYF.

Ten or more counts support this clonotype. This chain uses TRBV2 with TRBJ2-2; TRBD2 might be the D (6 bases). Germline-derived CDR1 and CDR2 are SNHLY and FYNNEI. The CDR3 is 13 residues long. The V and J ends lost 4 bases and 7 bases respectively, with 10 bases between them. CDR3 bases: TGTGCCAGCAGTGCGGAGGGCGGCGGGGAGCTGTTTTTT. Encoded protein: CASSAEGGGELFF.

This clonotype showed up many times. The gene calls are TRBV6-1 and TRBJ1-2; weak D call: TRBD1 (5 bases). Trimming stripped 5 bases from V and 5 bases from J, with 12 bases between. Germline CDR1 reads MNHNS; CDR2 reads SASEGT. This CDR3 is 13 amino acids long. CDR3 nucleotides: TGTGCCAGCAGTACTGACAGCACTTATGGCTACACCTTC. Amino acid sequence: CASSTDSTYGYTF.

A few counts support this clonotype. The chain links TRBV9 to TRBJ2-5; 9 bases are a match to TRBD2. The CDR3 consists of 15 residues. In germline, CDR1 is SGDLS, CDR2 YYNGEE. The trim removed 4 bases at V and 1 base at J, leaving 5 bases unmatched. The CDR3 sequence is CASSPRLAAQETQYF. CDR3 bases: TGTGCCAGCAGCCCCCGACTAGCGGCCCAAGAGACCCAGTACTTC.

V and J are TRBV29-1 and TRBJ2-1; 11 nucleotides match TRBD2. The V segment lost 7 bases and the J segment 3 bases; nucleotides outside the gene matches: 5. The CDR3 extends over 14 amino acids. Germline CDR1 SQVTM, CDR2 ANQGSEA. The CDR3: CSALAGVVYNEQFF. DNA of the CDR3: TGCAGCGCACTAGCGGGAGTGGTCTACAATGAGCAGTTCTTC.

Of note for this clonotype: At one end the junction does not follow the germline gene, possibly because of a read error. This chain joins TRBV15 and TRBJ2-1, with D possibly matching TRBD2 (7 bases). The CDR3 sequence is 16 residues long. The V gene's germline CDR1 is LNHNV and CDR2 YYDKDF (reference sequence). Here the CDR3 reads CATSEEAGGQYNGQFF. In DNA, the CDR3 is TGTGCCACCAGCGAGGAGGCCGGGGGGCAATACAATGGGCAGTTCTTC.

CDR3 bases: TGTGCCAGCAGACCTAGCGGGGGGGCCTTGGAGACCCAGTACTTC. It encodes CASRPSGGALETQYF. This sequence joins TRBV28 and TRBJ2-5, with 12 positions matching TRBD2. V gave up 6 bases and J gave up 5 bases; unmatched junction bases: 7. CDR1 is MDHEN and CDR2 is SYDVKM in the germline V gene. There are 15 residues in the CDR3. Using reference TRBV28 and TRBJ2-5 for the parts outside the CDR3, the full variable domain is DVKVTQSSRYLVKRTGEKVFLECVQDMDHENMFWYRQDPGLGLRLIYFSYDVKMKEKGDIPEGYSVSREKKERFSLILESASTNQTSMYLCASRPSGGALETQYFGPGTRLLVL.

This clonotype was seen at least ten times. V is TRBV28 and J is TRBJ2-2, with D perhaps given as TRBD1 or TRBD2 (5 bases each). Germline V CDR1 and CDR2: MDHEN, SYDVKM. V dropped 3 bases and J dropped 6 bases, with 17 bases sitting between them. This CDR3 is 16 amino acids long. CDR3 protein: CASSLRVEGHAGELFF. In nucleotides, the CDR3 is TGTGCCAGCAGTTTGAGAGTTGAGGGGCATGCCGGGGAGCTGTTTTTT.

This clonotype appeared many times. The chain carries TRBV11-3 and TRBJ1-2, with D hard to call. The CDR3 contains 13 residues. Germline CDR1 is SGHNT and CDR2 is YENEEA. Between the trimmed V and J ends, which lost 0 bases and 3 bases, there was a span of 5 bases. The CDR3 loop reads CASSLEGHYGYTF. The CDR3 nucleotides read TGTGCCAGCAGCTTAGAGGGTCACTATGGCTACACCTTC.

This sequence joins TRBV7-9 and TRBJ1-1; D remains ambiguous. This CDR3 spans 14 amino acids. Looked up from germline, CDR1 is SEHNR and CDR2 is FQNEAQ (reference sequence). V lost 2 bases and J lost 4, with 11 bases in between. CDR3 nucleotide sequence: TGTGCCAGCAGCTTAACCACGGCCGGCACTGAAGCTTTCTTT. Translating gives CASSLTTAGTEAFF.

This clonotype was recorded a few times. This sequence joins TRBV29-1 and TRBJ1-2; D possibly corresponds to TRBD1 (5 bases). This CDR3 is built from 12 residues. The germline CDR1 and CDR2 sequences are SQVTM and ANQGSEA. V was pared by 6 bases and J by 7 bases, with 15 bases between. In nucleotides, the CDR3 is TGCAGCGTCGCCTCGTGGGGGTTTGGCTACACCTTC. Amino acid sequence: CSVASWGFGYTF.

The chain carries TRBV3-1 and TRBJ2-5; D not certain. Looked up from germline, CDR1 is LGHDT and CDR2 is YNNKEL (reference sequence). The length of the CDR3 is 14 residues. V was trimmed by 0 bases and J by 4 bases, leaving 9 bases between them. Written as DNA, the CDR3 is TGTGCCAGCAGCCAAGATACCAGCTTAGAGACCCAGTACTTC. It is translated as CASSQDTSLETQYF.

This clonotype was found many times. V gene TRBV7-8 combines with J gene TRBJ1-4; D gene uncertain. CDR1 SGHVS and CDR2 FQNEAQ come from the germline V gene. The germline V and J ends were trimmed by 3 bases and 0 bases, with 14 bases remaining between them. The length of the CDR3 is 17 residues. The DNA of the CDR3 is TGTGCCAGCAGCTTCCCCCCGTACCCCGCAACTAATGAAAAACTGTTTTTT. Its protein product is CASSFPPYPATNEKLFF.

This clonotype was seen only a few times. The CDR3 spells CASSTTSEQPQHF. In DNA, the CDR3 is TGTGCCAGTAGTACCACAAGTGAGCAGCCCCAGCATTTT. The chain employs TRBV19 and TRBJ1-5; D gene ambiguous. In germline, CDR1 is LNHDA, CDR2 SQIVND (reference sequence). This CDR3 comprises 13 residues. Trimming pared 4 bases from V and 7 bases from J, leaving 11 bases between.

V gene TRBV29-1 combines with J gene TRBJ2-7, with TRBD1 matching 8 bases. Germline CDR1 SQVTM, CDR2 ANQGSEA. There are 12 residues in the CDR3. The junction had 0 bases not matched to a gene; V was cut back by 3 bases and J by 2 bases. CDR3 in DNA: TGCAGCGTTGAGGACAGGGCCTACGAGCAGTACTTC. Residues: CSVEDRAYEQYF.

The chain employs TRBV12-3 or TRBV12-4 and TRBJ2-2, with D possibly matching TRBD1 (6 bases). The CDR3 extends over 16 amino acids. V was pared by 5 bases and J by 0 bases, with 13 bases between. The DNA of the CDR3 is TGTGCCAGCAGTATTACCGGGACACCGAACACCGGGGAGCTGTTTTTT. Its translation: CASSITGTPNTGELFF.